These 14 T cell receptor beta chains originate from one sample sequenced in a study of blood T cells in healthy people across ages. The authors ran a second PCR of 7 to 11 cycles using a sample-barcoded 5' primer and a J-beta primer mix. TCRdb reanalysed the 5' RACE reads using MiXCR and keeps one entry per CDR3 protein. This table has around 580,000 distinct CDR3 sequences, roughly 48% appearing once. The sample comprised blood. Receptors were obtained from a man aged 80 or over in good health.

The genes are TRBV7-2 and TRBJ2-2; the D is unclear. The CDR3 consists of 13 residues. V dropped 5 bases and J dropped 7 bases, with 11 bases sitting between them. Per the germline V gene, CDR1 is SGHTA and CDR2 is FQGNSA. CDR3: CASSLDPDGELFF. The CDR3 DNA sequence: TGTGCCAGCAGCCTAGATCCGGACGGGGAGCTGTTTTTT.

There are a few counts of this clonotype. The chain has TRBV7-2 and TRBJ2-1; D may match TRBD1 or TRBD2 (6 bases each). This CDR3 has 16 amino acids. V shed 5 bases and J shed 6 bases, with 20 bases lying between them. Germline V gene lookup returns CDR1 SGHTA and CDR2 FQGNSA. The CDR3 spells CASSPSPGRGGNEQFF. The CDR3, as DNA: TGTGCCAGCAGCCCCTCTCCCGGGAGAGGGGGCAATGAGCAGTTCTTC.

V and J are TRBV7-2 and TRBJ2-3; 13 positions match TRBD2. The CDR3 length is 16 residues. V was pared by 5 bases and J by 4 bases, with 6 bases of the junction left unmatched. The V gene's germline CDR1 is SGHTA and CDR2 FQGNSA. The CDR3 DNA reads TGTGCCAGCAGCCCGACTAGCGGGAGGTTGCCAGATACGCAGTATTTT. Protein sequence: CASSPTSGRLPDTQYF. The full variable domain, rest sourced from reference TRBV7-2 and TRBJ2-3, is GAGVSQSPSNKVTEKGKDVELRCDPISGHTALYWYRQSLGQGLEFLIYFQGNSAPDKSGLPSDRFSAERTGGSVSTLTIQRTQQEDSAVYLCASSPTSGRLPDTQYFGPGTRLTVL.

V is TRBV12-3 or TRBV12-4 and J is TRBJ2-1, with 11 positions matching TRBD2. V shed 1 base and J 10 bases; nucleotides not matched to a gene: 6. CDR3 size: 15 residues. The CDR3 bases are TGTGCCAGCAGTTTAGAACTAGCGGGAGAAGGGGAGCAGTTCTTC. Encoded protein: CASSLELAGEGEQFF.

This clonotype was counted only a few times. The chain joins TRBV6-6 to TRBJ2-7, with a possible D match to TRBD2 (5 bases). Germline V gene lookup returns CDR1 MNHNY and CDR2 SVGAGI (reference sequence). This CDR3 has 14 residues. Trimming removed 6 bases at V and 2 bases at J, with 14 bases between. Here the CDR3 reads CASSAIGVPYEQYF. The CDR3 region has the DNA TGTGCCAGCAGCGCAATCGGGGTCCCCTACGAGCAGTACTTC.

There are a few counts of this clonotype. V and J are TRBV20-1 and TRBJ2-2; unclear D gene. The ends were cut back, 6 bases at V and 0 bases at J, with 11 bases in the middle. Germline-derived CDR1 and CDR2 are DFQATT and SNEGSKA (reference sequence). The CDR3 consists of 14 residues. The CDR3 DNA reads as TGCAGTGCCCTCTTCGGCGCGAACACCGGGGAGCTGTTTTTT. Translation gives CSALFGANTGELFF.

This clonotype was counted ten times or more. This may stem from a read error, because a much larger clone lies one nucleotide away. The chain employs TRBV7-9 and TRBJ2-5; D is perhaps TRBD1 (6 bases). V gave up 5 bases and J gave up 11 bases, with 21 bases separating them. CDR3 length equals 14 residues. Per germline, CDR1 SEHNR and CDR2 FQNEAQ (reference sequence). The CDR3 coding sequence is TGTGCCAGCAGCCCTGACAGGCCCTGGAATGAGCAGTACTTC. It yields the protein CASSPDRPWNEQYF.

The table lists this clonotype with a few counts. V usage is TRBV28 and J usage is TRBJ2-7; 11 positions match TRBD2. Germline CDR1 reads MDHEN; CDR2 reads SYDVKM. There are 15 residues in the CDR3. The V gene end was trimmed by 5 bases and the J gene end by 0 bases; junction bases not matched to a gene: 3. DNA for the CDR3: TGTGCCAGCAGTCCGGGACTAGCGGACTCCTACGAGCAGTACTTC. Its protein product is CASSPGLADSYEQYF. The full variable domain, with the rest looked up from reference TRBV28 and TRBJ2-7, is DVKVTQSSRYLVKRTGEKVFLECVQDMDHENMFWYRQDPGLGLRLIYFSYDVKMKEKGDIPEGYSVSREKKERFSLILESASTNQTSMYLCASSPGLADSYEQYFGPGTRLTVT.

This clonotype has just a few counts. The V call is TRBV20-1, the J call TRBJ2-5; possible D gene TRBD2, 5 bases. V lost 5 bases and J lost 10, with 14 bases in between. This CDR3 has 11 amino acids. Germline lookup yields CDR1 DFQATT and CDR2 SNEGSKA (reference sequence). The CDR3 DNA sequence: TGCAGTGCTTCTTCACTAGACGGCCAGTACTTC. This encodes CSASSLDGQYF.

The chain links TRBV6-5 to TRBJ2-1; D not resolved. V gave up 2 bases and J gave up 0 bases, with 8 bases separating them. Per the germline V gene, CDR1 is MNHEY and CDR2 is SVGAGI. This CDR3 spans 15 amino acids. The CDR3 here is CASSYDASSYNEQFF. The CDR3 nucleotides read TGTGCCAGCAGTTACGACGCAAGCTCCTACAATGAGCAGTTCTTC.

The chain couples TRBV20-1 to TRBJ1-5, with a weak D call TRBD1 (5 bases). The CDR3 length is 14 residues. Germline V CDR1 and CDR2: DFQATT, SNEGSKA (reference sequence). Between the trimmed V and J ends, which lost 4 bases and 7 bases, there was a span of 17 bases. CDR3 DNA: TGCAGTGCTACGCGGCAAACCGGGACGCAGCCCCAGCATTTT. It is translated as CSATRQTGTQPQHF.

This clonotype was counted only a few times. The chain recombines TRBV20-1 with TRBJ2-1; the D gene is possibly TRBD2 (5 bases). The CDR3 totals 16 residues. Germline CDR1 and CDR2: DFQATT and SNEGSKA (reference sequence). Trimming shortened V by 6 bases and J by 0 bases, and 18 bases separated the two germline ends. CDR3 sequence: CSAREQRGSSYNEQFF. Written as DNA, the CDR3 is TGCAGTGCCCGCGAACAACGGGGTAGCTCCTACAATGAGCAGTTCTTC.

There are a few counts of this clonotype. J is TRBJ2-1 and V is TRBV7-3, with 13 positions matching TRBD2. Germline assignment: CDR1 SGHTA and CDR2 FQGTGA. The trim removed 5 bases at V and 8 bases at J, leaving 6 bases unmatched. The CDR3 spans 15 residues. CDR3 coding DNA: TGTGCCAGCAGCCGGACTAGCGGGGGTATAGATGAGCAGTTCTTC. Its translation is CASSRTSGGIDEQFF.

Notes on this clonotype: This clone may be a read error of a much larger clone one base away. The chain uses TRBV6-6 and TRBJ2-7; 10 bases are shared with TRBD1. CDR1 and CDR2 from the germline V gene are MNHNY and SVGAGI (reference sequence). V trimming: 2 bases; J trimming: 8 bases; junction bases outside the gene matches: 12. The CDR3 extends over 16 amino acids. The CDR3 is CASSYRGTGDSGKQYF. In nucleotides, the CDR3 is TGTGCCAGCAGTTACCGGGGGACAGGGGATTCGGGGAAGCAGTACTTC.